This T cell receptor (beta chain) derives from a study of blood T cell repertoires in COVID-19 (dated by TCRdb to 2018 to 2020). Regarding the study in general: Samples from collaborators originated in the United States, Italy and Spain and spanned both the acute and convalescent phases of COVID-19. The prospective study material was composed of cDNA or gDNA derived from T cells, B-cell-depleted T cells, or PBMCs. The dataset comprised deeply sampled blood TCRbeta repertoires from subjects exposed to, actively infected with, or recovered from COVID-19. The repertoires were made available in a free public database intended to serve as a resource for research on the immune response to SARS-CoV-2. Samples were obtained from the ongoing ImmuneRACE study (first 160 participants) and from some 1,200 subjects provided by 6 global collaborators. Sample metadata almost always included a de-identified subject ID, COVID-19 status, age in years and sex. Where available, HLA class I and class II types were obtained from metadata supplied by the sample provider rather than from assay-based typing.

TCRbeta CDR3 regions were amplified from genomic DNA by means of the immunoSEQ Assay, a bias-controlled multiplex PCR. The source study handled its data this way. Nucleated cell counts per sample were estimated from amplification of reference gene primers within the assay. To quantify the absolute abundance of each unique TCRbeta CDR3 rearrangement, sequence reads were collapsed and filtered. Productive Simpson clonality was computed per sample as the square root of Simpson's diversity index over productive rearrangements. Imported from immuneACCESS, the table was reduced by TCRdb to in-frame sequences with V and J called. These copies leave out some clones; in studies compared against another copy, an unresolved V gene accounts for under half, and the cause of the remainder is not known. The V and J calls and clone size come from that table; D and trimming were worked out from the DNA. The sample table lists roughly 250,000 clones, approximately 82% of them with a count of one. The ten largest account for under 5.5% of the sample.

The collaborating institutions used their own protocols to collect whole blood in K2EDTA tubes. For TCRbeta analysis, collaborators shipped samples as frozen whole blood, isolated PBMCs, or DNA extracted from either of those sample types. Paper-wide results and their limitations: The quantity of clinical and demographic metadata differed by source and by participant and was supplied without curation.

A remark on this clone: This receptor's antigen is unknown. Qualities for individual bases were not recorded, and no much larger clone is one base off.

The CDR3 covers 15 residues, taking in both the cysteine and the phenylalanine. The read is trimmed to its CDR3 DNA, 45 bases read in frame from base 1. Here V drops 6 bases and J drops 10 bases, and the junction holds 7 bases not matched to any gene. From the germline V gene, CDR1 is MDHEN and CDR2 is SYDVKM. This TCR was sampled from a woman older than 75 with active or convalescent COVID-19. The sample was peripheral blood. Here the chain combines TRBV28 and TRBJ1-6; 12 central nucleotides agree with TRBD1. The nucleotide sequence reads TGTGCCAGCAGCTTGGGACAGGGGGCGGGATCACCCCTCCACTTT. This is translated as CASSLGQGAGSPLHF. The full variable domain, with segments outside the CDR3 supplied by the reference TRBV28 and TRBJ1-6 proteins, appears as DVKVTQSSRYLVKRTGEKVFLECVQDMDHENMFWYRQDPGLGLRLIYFSYDVKMKEKGDIPEGYSVSREKKERFSLILESASTNQTSMYLCASSLGQGAGSPLHFGNGTRLTVT.